The clone carrying this T cell receptor beta chain has a single count. The antigen remains unidentified. The data originate from a study of healthy donors' naive CD4 and CD8 T cells. Findings of the study overall: Positive CDR3 charge linked to CD4+ cells, negative to CD8+ cells.

Starting from about 0.45 ug of total RNA, TCR libraries were made with linear amplification. TCRdb re-called the reads through MiXCR, storing one row per CDR3 protein. The sample consists of 150,000 to 200,000 distinct CDR3 sequences, nearly 75% of them appearing once. The germline V gene encodes CDR1 MNHEY and CDR2 SMNVEV (reference sequence). The CDR3 sequence is 13 residues long. The junction had 7 bases not matched to a gene; V was cut back by 6 bases and J by 10 bases. The sequenced sample consisted of naive CD4+ and CD8+ T cells sorted from blood, pooled from several donors. The chain uses TRBV27 and TRBJ2-3; 10 positions agree with TRBD2. This clonotype was obtained from a pool of human donors in good health; the sample pools cells from several healthy donors. The chain's CDR3 is CASSIAGGLPQYF. The CDR3 DNA sequence: TGTGCCAGCAGCATAGCGGGAGGTCTGCCGCAGTATTTT.